This T cell receptor (beta chain) was identified during a study of blood T cells in healthy people across ages. Through a sample-barcoded 5' primer and a J-beta primer mix, a second PCR was run for about 6 to 11 cycles. TCRdb recomputed calls from the 5' RACE reads with MiXCR, one row per CDR3 protein. The top ten hold about 19% of the sample, which has 1 million or so distinct CDR3 sequences, 35% to 55% seen once. The CDR3 totals 17 residues. Per the germline V gene, CDR1 is MNHNS and CDR2 is SASEGT. V shed 6 bases and J 1 base; nucleotides not matched to a gene: 7. This clonotype was seen more than once but under ten times.

The V and J genes are TRBV6-1 and TRBJ2-1; 12 bases align to TRBD2. The source material was blood. This TCR was recovered from an older woman in good health. The CDR3 bases are TGTGCCAGCAGCAACGGACTAGCGGGAAGATCCTACAATGAGCAGTTCTTC. Protein: CASSNGLAGRSYNEQFF.